These 18 T cell receptor beta chains share one sample of origin, sequenced in a study of blood T cell repertoires in COVID-19. Profiled with immunoSEQ multiplex PCR; TCRdb holds only in-frame clones, not every one. The table lists roughly 100,000 clones, approximately 89% of them singletons. Sequencing was performed on peripheral blood. Receptors originate from a human donor in a cohort sampled during active COVID-19.

V usage is TRBV7-2 and J usage is TRBJ1-2; D might be TRBD1 (5 bases). The germline V gene has CDR1 SGHTA and CDR2 FQGNSA. The CDR3 extends over 13 amino acids. Deletions cut 1 base from V and 3 bases from J, with 6 bases between. The CDR3 DNA is TGTGCCAGCAGCTTAGGGACATACTATGGCTACACCTTC. Its protein product is CASSLGTYYGYTF. The entire variable domain, with the rest obtained from reference TRBV7-2 and TRBJ1-2, is as follows: GAGVSQSPSNKVTEKGKDVELRCDPISGHTALYWYRQSLGQGLEFLIYFQGNSAPDKSGLPSDRFSAERTGGSVSTLTIQRTQQEDSAVYLCASSLGTYYGYTFGSGTRLTVV.

This clone was recorded once. V gene TRBV5-8 combines with J gene TRBJ2-2; 7 positions match TRBD2. The CDR3 runs to 16 residues. Germline CDR1 is SGHTS and CDR2 is YDEGEE. V lost 2 bases to trimming and J lost 5 bases; unmatched junction nucleotides: 9. CDR3 nucleotides: TGTGCCAGCAGCTTTTGGGGGACTACTTATACCGGGGAGCTGTTTTTT. Protein: CASSFWGTTYTGELFF.

The chain couples TRBV27 to TRBJ1-2; possibly TRBD1 for D (5 bases). CDR1 MNHEY and CDR2 SMNVEV come from the germline V gene (reference sequence). The CDR3 totals 14 residues. Trimming shortened V by 5 bases and J by 4 bases, and 14 bases separated the two germline ends. In DNA form, the CDR3 reads TGTGCCAGCAGTACGGCCGGGAGGGGCTATGGCTACACCTTC. Residues: CASSTAGRGYGYTF.

CDR3 sequence (DNA): TGTGCCAGCAGTCCACAGACTACACCCCTCCACTTT. It encodes CASSPQTTPLHF. The rearrangement joins TRBV27 to TRBJ1-6; D remains ambiguous. V was pared by 5 bases and J by 11 bases, with 10 bases between. From germline, CDR1 is MNHEY and CDR2 SMNVEV (reference sequence). This CDR3 is 12 amino acids long.

This clone has a single count. Here the CDR3 reads CATSKSRETQYF. The CDR3 DNA reads TGTGCCACCAGTAAAAGCCGGGAGACCCAGTACTTC. The chain is built from TRBV15 and TRBJ2-5; D is undetermined. V was trimmed by 6 bases and J by 5 bases, leaving 10 bases between them. The length of the CDR3 is 12 residues. Germline V lookup: CDR1 LNHNV, CDR2 YYDKDF (reference sequence). Looking up the rest from reference TRBV15 and TRBJ2-5 gives the full variable domain: DAMVIQNPRYQVTQFGKPVTLSCSQTLNHNVMYWYQQKSSQAPKLLFHYYDKDFNNEADTPDNFQSRRPNTSFCFLDIRSPGLGDTAMYLCATSKSRETQYFGPGTRLLVL.

The chain links TRBV5-1 to TRBJ1-4; TRBD1 agrees at 9 bases. With V trimmed by 4 bases and J by 6 bases, 7 bases remained unmatched. Germline V CDR1 and CDR2: SGHRS, YFSETQ. This CDR3 region has 15 residues. The CDR3 DNA sequence: TGCGCCAGCAGCCTGACAGGGGGTAAGGATGAAAAACTGTTTTTT. Protein sequence: CASSLTGGKDEKLFF.

The genes are TRBV7-2 and TRBJ1-3; no definite D call. V was trimmed by 5 bases and J by 0 bases, leaving 14 bases between them. This CDR3 comprises 16 residues. Germline-derived CDR1 and CDR2 are SGHTA and FQGNSA. CDR3 region: CASSPAGILSGNTIYF. The CDR3, as DNA: TGTGCCAGCAGCCCTGCCGGGATACTCTCTGGAAACACCATATATTTT.

This clone came up once. This chain uses TRBV3-1 (or the pseudogene TRBV3-2) with TRBJ1-4, with D tentatively TRBD1 (6 bases). CDR1 and CDR2 from the germline V gene are LGHDT and YNNKEL (reference sequence). The CDR3 consists of 16 residues. The V end lost 3 bases, the J end lost 4 bases, and 15 bases lay between the germline ends. The CDR3 DNA sequence: TGTGCCAGCAGCCAGCGTACAGGACAGCTTAATGAAAAACTGTTTTTT. The encoded protein is CASSQRTGQLNEKLFF.

The V gene is TRBV19, the J gene TRBJ2-1; 15 bases are a match to TRBD2. The J segment lost 10 bases and the V segment lost 6 bases, leaving 7 bases of the junction unmatched. CDR1 and CDR2 from the germline V gene are LNHDA and SQIVND (reference sequence). This CDR3 contains 15 residues. The CDR3 loop is CASRPGTSGGREQFF. Written as DNA, the CDR3 is TGTGCCAGTAGGCCCGGGACTAGCGGGGGGAGGGAGCAGTTCTTC.

This clone was counted only a few times. This chain connects TRBV7-8 to TRBJ2-2; 8 nucleotides match TRBD2. The CDR3 has 12 amino acids. Unmatched junction bases numbered 3, after V lost 3 bases and J lost 12 bases. Germline V gene lookup returns CDR1 SGHVS and CDR2 FQNEAQ. The DNA of the CDR3 is TGTGCCAGCAGCTTGGCGGGGGGCCAGCTGTTTTTT. Protein sequence: CASSLAGGQLFF.

The chain combines TRBV6-5 with TRBJ2-6; no clear D gene. V lost 0 bases, J lost 4 bases, and 10 bases lay in between. The CDR3 runs 16 residues. Per germline, CDR1 MNHEY and CDR2 SVGAGI. The CDR3 coding sequence is TGTGCCAGCAGTTACTCGATGAGCCTAGGGGCCAACGTCCTGACTTTC. Translated, it gives CASSYSMSLGANVLTF.

This rearrangement joins TRBV7-3 to TRBJ2-2, with D possibly being TRBD1 (6 bases). The CDR3 loop spans 15 amino acids. Trimming took off 2 bases at V and 2 bases at J, with 9 bases between the two ends. In germline, CDR1 is SGHTA, CDR2 FQGTGA. The CDR3 is CASSLGTPNTGELFF. The CDR3 DNA follows: TGTGCCAGCAGCTTAGGGACACCCAACACCGGGGAGCTGTTTTTT.

This clone appeared a few times. The chain has TRBV7-9 and TRBJ2-2; D is possibly TRBD1 (6 bases). Germline V gene data show CDR1 as SEHNR and CDR2 as FQNEAQ (reference sequence). The V and J ends lost 1 base and 6 bases respectively, with 12 bases between them. The CDR3 extends over 15 amino acids. CDR3 nucleotide sequence: TGTGCCAGCAGCTTAGTCCAGGGGCCTCCCGGGGAGCTGTTTTTT. Translation: CASSLVQGPPGELFF.

The rearrangement joins TRBV7-9 to TRBJ2-1; 14 bases map to TRBD2. V was clipped by 4 bases and J by 8 bases; unmatched bases: 7. This CDR3 comprises 16 residues. Germline CDR1 and CDR2: SEHNR and FQNEAQ (reference sequence). CDR3 DNA: TGTGCCAGCAGCTCGAGACTAGCGGGGGGGCTGGATGAGCAGTTCTTC. Residues: CASSSRLAGGLDEQFF.

The chain links TRBV4-1 to TRBJ2-7, with D possibly TRBD1 on 5 matching bases. The CDR3 is made up of 15 amino acids. Germline V lookup: CDR1 MGHRA, CDR2 YSYEKL. Trimming shortened V by 1 base and J by 2 bases, and 12 bases separated the two germline ends. The CDR3 region is CASSQGVREAYEQYF. The CDR3 DNA follows: TGCGCCAGCAGCCAAGGGGTCAGGGAAGCCTACGAGCAGTACTTC.

The chain combines TRBV3-1 (or the pseudogene TRBV3-2) with TRBJ2-7; possible D gene TRBD1, 6 bases. This CDR3 is 14 amino acids long. The germline V and J ends were trimmed by 7 bases and 3 bases, with 16 bases remaining between them. The germline V gene has CDR1 LGHDT and CDR2 YNNKEL (reference sequence). The CDR3 DNA follows: TGTGCCAGCACCGGGACATTCATGAGCTACGAGCAGTACTTC. Its protein is CASTGTFMSYEQYF.

The gene calls are TRBV4-1 and TRBJ1-2, with TRBD1 as a possible D gene (6 bases). The germline gives CDR1 MGHRA, CDR2 YSYEKL. V was cut by 4 bases and J by 4 bases, with 13 bases left in between. The CDR3 is 14 residues long. CDR3 DNA: TGCGCCAGCAGCCCAGGTCAGGGGACCTATGGCTACACCTTC. Residues: CASSPGQGTYGYTF.

V usage is TRBV6-5 and J usage is TRBJ2-4; the D gene is possibly TRBD2 (5 bases). This CDR3 has 15 residues. Germline CDR1 is MNHEY and CDR2 is SVGAGI. V lost 8 bases to trimming and J lost 0 bases, with 14 bases between them. DNA of the CDR3: TGTGCCAGCCGGCCGGGATACCTAGCCAAAAACATTCAGTACTTC. It codes for CASRPGYLAKNIQYF.